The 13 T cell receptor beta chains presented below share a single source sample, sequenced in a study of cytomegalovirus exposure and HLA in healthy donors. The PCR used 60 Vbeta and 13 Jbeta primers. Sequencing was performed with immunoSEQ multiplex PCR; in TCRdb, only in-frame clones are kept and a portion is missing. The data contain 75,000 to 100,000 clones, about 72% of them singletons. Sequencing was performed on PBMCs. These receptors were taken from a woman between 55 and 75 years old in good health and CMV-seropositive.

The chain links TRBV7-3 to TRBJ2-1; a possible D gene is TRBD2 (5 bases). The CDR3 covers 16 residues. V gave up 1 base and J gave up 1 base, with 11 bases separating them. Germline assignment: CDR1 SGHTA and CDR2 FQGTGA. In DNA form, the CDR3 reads TGTGCCAGCAGCTTAAATGCGGGTTTATCCTACAATGAGCAGTTCTTC. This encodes CASSLNAGLSYNEQFF.

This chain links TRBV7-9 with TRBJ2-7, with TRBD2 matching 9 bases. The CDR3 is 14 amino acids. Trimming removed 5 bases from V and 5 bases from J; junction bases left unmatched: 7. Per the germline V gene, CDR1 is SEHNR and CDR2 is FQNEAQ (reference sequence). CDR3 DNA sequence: TGTGCCAGCAGCCCCTGGCTAGCGGGAAACGAGCAGTACTTC. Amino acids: CASSPWLAGNEQYF.

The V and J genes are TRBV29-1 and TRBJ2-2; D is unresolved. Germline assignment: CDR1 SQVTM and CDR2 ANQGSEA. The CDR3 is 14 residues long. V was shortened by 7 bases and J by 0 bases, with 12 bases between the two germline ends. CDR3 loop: CSASLSSNTGELFF. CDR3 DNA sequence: TGCAGCGCCTCACTTTCCTCGAACACCGGGGAGCTGTTTTTT.

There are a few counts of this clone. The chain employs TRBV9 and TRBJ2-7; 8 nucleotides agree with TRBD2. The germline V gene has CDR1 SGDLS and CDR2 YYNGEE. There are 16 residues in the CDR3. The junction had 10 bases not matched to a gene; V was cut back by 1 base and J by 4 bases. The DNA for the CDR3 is TGTGCCAGCAGCGTAAAAACTAGCGGACTGACATACGAGCAGTACTTC. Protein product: CASSVKTSGLTYEQYF.

This chain's CDR3 is CASSRGFTEAFF. The CDR3 nucleotides are TGTGCCAGCAGCAGGGGGTTCACTGAAGCTTTCTTT. V and J are TRBV6-5 and TRBJ1-1; 7 bases match TRBD1. The CDR3 runs to 12 residues. CDR1 and CDR2 from the germline V gene are MNHEY and SVGAGI. V shed 6 bases, J shed 4 bases, and the junction held 2 bases outside the gene matches.

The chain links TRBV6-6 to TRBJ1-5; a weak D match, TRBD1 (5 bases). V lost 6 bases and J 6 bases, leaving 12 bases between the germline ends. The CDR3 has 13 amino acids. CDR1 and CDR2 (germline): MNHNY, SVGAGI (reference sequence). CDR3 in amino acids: CASRAQGSQPQHF. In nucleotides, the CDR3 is TGTGCCAGCAGGGCCCAGGGATCTCAGCCCCAGCATTTT.

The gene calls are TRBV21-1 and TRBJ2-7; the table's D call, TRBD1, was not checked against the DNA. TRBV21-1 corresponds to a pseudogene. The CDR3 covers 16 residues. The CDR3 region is CASSTTRDSKDYEQYF. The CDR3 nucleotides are TGTGCCAGCAGCACCACACGGGACAGTAAAGACTACGAGCAGTACTTC.

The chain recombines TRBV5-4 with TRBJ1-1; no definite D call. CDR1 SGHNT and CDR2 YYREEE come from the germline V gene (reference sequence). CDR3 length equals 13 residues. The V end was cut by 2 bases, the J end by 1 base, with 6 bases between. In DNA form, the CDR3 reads TGTGCCAGCAGCTTCCGGTGGAACACTGAAGCTTTCTTT. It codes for CASSFRWNTEAFF.

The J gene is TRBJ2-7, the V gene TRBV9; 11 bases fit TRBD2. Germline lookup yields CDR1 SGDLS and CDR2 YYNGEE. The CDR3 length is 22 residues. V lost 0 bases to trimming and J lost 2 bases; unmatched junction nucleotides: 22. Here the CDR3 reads CASSVGSTVGLAGTSLTYEQYF. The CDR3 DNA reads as TGTGCCAGCAGCGTAGGGTCCACAGTTGGACTAGCGGGTACTTCTCTTACCTACGAGCAGTACTTC.

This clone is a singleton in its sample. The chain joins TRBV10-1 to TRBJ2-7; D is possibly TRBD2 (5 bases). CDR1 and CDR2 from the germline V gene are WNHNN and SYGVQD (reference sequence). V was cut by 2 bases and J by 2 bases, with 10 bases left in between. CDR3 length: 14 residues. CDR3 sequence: CASSEGLYPYEQYF. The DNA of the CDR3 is TGCGCCAGCAGTGAGGGACTGTATCCCTACGAGCAGTACTTC.

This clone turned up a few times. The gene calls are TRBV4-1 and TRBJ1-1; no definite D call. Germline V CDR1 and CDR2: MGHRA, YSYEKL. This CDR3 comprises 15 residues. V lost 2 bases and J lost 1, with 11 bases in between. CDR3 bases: TGCGCCAGCAGCCAACGGGCAAGCGGGAACACTGAAGCTTTCTTT. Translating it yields CASSQRASGNTEAFF.

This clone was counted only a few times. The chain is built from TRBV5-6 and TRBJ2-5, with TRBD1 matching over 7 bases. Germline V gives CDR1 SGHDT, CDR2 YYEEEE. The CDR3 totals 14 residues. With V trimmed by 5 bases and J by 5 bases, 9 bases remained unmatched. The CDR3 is CASRFTGERETQYF. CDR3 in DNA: TGTGCCAGCAGATTCACAGGGGAACGGGAGACCCAGTACTTC. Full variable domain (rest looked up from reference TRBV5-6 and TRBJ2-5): DAGVTQSPTHLIKTRGQQVTLRCSPKSGHDTVSWYQQALGQGPQFIFQYYEEEERQRGNFPDRFSGHQFPNYSSELNVNALLLGDSALYLCASRFTGERETQYFGPGTRLLVL.

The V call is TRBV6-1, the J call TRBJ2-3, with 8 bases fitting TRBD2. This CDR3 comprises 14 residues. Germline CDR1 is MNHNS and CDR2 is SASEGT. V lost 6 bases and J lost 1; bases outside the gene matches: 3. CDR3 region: CASSGGGGTDTQYF. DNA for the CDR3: TGTGCCAGCAGCGGGGGGGGTGGCACAGATACGCAGTATTTT.